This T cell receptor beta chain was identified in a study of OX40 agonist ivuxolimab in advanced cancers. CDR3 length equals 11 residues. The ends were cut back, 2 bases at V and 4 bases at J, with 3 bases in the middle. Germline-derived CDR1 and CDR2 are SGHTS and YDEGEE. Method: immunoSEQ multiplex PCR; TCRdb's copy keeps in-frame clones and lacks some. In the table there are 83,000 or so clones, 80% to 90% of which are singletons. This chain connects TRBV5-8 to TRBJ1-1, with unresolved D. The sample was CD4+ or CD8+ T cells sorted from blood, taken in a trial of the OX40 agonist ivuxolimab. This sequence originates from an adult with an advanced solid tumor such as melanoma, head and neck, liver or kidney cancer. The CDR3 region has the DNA TGTGCCAGCAGCTTAGTCACTGAAGCTTTCTTT. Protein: CASSLVTEAFF.